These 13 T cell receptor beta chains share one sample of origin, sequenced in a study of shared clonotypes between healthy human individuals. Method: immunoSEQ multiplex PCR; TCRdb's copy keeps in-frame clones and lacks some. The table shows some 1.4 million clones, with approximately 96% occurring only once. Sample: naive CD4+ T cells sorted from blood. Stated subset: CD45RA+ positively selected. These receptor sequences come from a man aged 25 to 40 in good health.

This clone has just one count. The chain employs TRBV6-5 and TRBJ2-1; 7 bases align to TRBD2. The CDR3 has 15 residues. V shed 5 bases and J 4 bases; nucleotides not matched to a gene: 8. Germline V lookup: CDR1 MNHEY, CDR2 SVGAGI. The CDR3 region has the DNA TGTGCCAGCAGTAAGGTTCGGCGGGAGTACAATGAGCAGTTCTTC. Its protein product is CASSKVRREYNEQFF.

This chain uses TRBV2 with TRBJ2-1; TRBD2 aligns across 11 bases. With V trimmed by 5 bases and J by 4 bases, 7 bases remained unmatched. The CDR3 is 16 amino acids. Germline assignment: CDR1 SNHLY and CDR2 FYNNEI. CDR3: CASSRAGLAEYNEQFF. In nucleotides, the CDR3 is TGTGCCAGCAGTCGAGCGGGACTAGCGGAATACAATGAGCAGTTCTTC. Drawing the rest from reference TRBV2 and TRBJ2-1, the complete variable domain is EPEVTQTPSHQVTQMGQEVILRCVPISNHLYFYWYRQILGQKVEFLVSFYNNEISEKSEIFDDQFSVERPDGSNFTLKIRSTKLEDSAMYFCASSRAGLAEYNEQFFGPGTRLTVL.

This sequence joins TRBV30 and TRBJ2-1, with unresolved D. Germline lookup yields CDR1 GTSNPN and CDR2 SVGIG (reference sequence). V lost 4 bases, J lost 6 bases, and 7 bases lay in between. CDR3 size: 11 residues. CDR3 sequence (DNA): TGTGCCTGGAACGGAGTCAATGAGCAGTTCTTC. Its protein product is CAWNGVNEQFF. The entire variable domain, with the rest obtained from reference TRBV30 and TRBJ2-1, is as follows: SQTIHQWPATLVQPVGSPLSLECTVEGTSNPNLYWYRQAAGRGLQLLFYSVGIGQISSEVPQNLSASRPQDRQFILSSKKLLLSDSGFYLCAWNGVNEQFFGPGTRLTVL.

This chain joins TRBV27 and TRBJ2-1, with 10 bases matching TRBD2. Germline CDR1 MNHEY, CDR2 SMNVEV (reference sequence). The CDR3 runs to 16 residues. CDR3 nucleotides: TGTGTTACCGGGACTAGCGTTGGGATCGTTCATCATGAGCAGTTCTTC. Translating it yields CVTGTSVGIVHHEQFF.

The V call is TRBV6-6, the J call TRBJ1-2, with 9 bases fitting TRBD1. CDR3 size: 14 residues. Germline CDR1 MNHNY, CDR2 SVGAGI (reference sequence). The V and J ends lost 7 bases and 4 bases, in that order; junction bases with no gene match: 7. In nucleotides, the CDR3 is TGTGCCAGCACCGGGGACAGGGCCCTCTATGGCTACACCTTC. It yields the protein CASTGDRALYGYTF.

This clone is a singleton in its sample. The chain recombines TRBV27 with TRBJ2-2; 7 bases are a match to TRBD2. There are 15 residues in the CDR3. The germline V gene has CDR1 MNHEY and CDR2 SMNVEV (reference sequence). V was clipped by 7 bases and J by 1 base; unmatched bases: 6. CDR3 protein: CASTGGSENTGELFF. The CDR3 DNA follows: TGTGCCAGCACCGGGGGGAGCGAGAACACCGGGGAGCTGTTTTTT.

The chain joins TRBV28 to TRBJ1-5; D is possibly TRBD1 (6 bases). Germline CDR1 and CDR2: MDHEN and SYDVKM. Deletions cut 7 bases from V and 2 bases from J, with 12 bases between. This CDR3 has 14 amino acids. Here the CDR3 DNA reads TGTGCCAGCAAGGGGGGCACCGGCAATCAGCCCCAGCATTTT. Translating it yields CASKGGTGNQPQHF. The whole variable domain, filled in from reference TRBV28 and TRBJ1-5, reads DVKVTQSSRYLVKRTGEKVFLECVQDMDHENMFWYRQDPGLGLRLIYFSYDVKMKEKGDIPEGYSVSREKKERFSLILESASTNQTSMYLCASKGGTGNQPQHFGDGTRLSIL.

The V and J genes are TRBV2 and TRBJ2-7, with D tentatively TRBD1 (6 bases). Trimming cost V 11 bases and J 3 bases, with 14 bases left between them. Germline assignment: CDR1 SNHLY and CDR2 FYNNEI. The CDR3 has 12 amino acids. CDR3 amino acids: CAGKSDSYEQYF. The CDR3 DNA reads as TGTGCCGGTAAATCGGACAGCTACGAGCAGTACTTC.

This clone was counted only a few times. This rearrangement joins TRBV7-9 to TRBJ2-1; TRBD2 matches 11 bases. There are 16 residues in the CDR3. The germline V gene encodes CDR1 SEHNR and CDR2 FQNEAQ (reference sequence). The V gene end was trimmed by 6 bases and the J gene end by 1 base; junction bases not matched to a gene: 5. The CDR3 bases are TGTGCCAGCAGACCGGGACTAGCGGCGTCCTACAATGAGCAGTTCTTC. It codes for CASRPGLAASYNEQFF. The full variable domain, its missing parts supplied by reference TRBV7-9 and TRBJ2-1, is DTGVSQNPRHKITKRGQNVTFRCDPISEHNRLYWYRQTLGQGPEFLTYFQNEAQLEKSRLLSDRFSAERPKGSFSTLEIQRTEQGDSAMYLCASRPGLAASYNEQFFGPGTRLTVL.

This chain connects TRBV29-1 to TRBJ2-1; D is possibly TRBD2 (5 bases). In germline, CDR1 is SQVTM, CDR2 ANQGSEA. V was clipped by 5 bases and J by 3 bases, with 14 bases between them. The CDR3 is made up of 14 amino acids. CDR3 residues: CSVLKRSLYNEQFF. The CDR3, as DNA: TGCAGCGTTTTAAAGCGGAGTCTCTACAATGAGCAGTTCTTC.

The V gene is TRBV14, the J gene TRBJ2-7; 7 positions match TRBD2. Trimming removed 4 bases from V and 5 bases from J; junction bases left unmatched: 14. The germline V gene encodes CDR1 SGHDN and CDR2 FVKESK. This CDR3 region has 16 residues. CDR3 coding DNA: TGTGCCAGCAGCCCAAGAACGGGAGGTCGGGCCGACGAGCAGTACTTC. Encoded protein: CASSPRTGGRADEQYF.

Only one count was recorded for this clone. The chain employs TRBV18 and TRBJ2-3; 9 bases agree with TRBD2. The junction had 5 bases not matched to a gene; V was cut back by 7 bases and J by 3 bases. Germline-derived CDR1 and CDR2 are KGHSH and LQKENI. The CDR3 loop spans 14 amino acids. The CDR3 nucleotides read TGTGCCAGCTGCCCAGGACTAGCGACAGATACGCAGTATTTT. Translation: CASCPGLATDTQYF.

CDR3: CASSPTDGSSGANVLTF. Written as DNA, the CDR3 is TGTGCCAGCTCACCCACGGACGGGAGCTCTGGGGCCAACGTCCTGACTTTC. The gene calls are TRBV18 and TRBJ2-6, with D tentatively TRBD2 (6 bases). The CDR3 covers 17 residues. Trimming left V 3 bases short and J 0 bases short, with 12 bases between. In germline, CDR1 is KGHSH, CDR2 LQKENI.